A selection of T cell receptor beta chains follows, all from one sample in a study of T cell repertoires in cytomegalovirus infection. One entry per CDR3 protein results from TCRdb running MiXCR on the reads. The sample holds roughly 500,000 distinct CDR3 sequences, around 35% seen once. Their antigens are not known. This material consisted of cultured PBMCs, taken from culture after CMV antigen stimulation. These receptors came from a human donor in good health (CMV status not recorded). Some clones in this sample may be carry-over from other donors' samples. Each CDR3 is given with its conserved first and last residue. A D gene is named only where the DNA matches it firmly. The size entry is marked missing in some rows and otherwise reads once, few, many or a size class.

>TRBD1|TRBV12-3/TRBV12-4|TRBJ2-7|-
TGTGCCAGCAAATGGGGACAGGACTATGGCGAGCAGTACTTC
CASKWGQDYGEQYF
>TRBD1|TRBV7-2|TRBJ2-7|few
TGTGCCAGCAGGGCAGGGGGAAATTTCGACGAGCAGTACTTC
CASRAGGNFDEQYF
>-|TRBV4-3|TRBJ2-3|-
TGCGCCAGCAGCCAGGGGACCCCTGCCACAGATACGCAGTATTTT
CASSQGTPATDTQYF
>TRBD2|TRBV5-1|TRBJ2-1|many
TGCGCCAGCAGTAAACCCAGTCTAGCGGGAGGGGAATGGTACAATGAGCAGTTCTTC
CASSKPSLAGGEWYNEQFF
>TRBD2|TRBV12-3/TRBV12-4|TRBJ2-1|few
TGTGCCAGCAGTTTCGTGGACAGCGGGAGGGCTGATGAGCAGTTCTTC
CASSFVDSGRADEQFF
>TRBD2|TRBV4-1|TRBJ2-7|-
TGCGCCAGCAGCCAAATTGCTAGCGGGAGATACGAGCAGTACTTC
CASSQIASGRYEQYF
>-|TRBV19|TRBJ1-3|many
TGTGCCAGCGTCTACGGCTCTGGAAACACCATATATTTT
CASVYGSGNTIYF
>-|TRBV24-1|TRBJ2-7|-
TGTGCCACCAGTGATTTGGGAGGGAGCGAGCAGTACTTC
CATSDLGGSEQYF
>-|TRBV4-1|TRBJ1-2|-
TGCGCCAGCAGACCCCTGTTCACCTCGGGGTATGGCTACACCTTC
CASRPLFTSGYGYTF
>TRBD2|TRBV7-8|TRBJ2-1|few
TGTGCCAGCAGCTTAGAGGCGGGAGGGCCCTTTCGGACACTCTACAATGAGCAGTTCTTC
CASSLEAGGPFRTLYNEQFF
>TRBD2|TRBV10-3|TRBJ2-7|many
TGTGCCATCAGTCCCGAACCGGGACTAGCGGGAGCCGAGCAGTACTTC
CAISPEPGLAGAEQYF
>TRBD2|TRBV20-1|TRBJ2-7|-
TGCAGTCCGAGCCGGGCTAGCGGTTCCTACGAGCAGTACTTC
CSPSRASGSYEQYF
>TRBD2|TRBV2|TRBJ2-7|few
TGTGCCAGCAGTGCCGCGGGGGACTCCTCCTACGAGCAGTACTTC
CASSAAGDSSYEQYF
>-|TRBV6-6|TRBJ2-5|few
TGTGCCAGCAGTTACTTCGACAGCCACCAAGAGACCCAGTACTTC
CASSYFDSHQETQYF
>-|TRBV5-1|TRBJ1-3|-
TGCGCCAGCAGCTTAGACAGTTCACCTGGAAACACCATATATTTT
CASSLDSSPGNTIYF
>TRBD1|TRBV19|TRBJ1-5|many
TGTGCCAGTAGGGACAGGGCGAATCAGCCCCAGCATTTT
CASRDRANQPQHF
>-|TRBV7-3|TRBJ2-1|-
TGTGCCAGCAGCCAACGAGCGAGGGGGTCATCCTACAATGAGCAGTTCTTC
CASSQRARGSSYNEQFF
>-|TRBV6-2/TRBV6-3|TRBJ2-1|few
TGTGCCAGCACCCATTTTGGGGACCTCTCCTACAATGAGCAGTTCTTC
CASTHFGDLSYNEQFF
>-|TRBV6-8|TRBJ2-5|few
TGTGCCAGCAGTTACGGCAGCGCACAAGAGACCCAGTACTTC
CASSYGSAQETQYF
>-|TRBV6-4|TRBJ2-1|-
TGTGCCAGCAGTGATGGAAGGGGCCTGTTCTTC
CASSDGRGLFF
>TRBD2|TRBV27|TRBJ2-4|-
TGTGCCAGCAGTTTAGGTCGGGAGGGTTCCAAAAACATTCAGTACTTC
CASSLGREGSKNIQYF
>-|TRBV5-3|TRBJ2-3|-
TGTGCCAGCAGCGTCAGGGGGGTGGACGCAGATACGCAGTATTTT
CASSVRGVDADTQYF
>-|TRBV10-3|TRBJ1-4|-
TGTGCCATCAGGGACTCCTCCGCGGAAAAACTGTTTTTT
CAIRDSSAEKLFF
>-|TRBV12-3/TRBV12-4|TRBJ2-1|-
TGTGCCAGCGGAAGTAGTTTTGAGCAGTTCTTC
CASGSSFEQFF
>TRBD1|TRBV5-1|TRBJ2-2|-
TGCGCCAGCAGCTCTCAGACAGGGGACACCGGGGAGCTGTTTTTT
CASSSQTGDTGELFF
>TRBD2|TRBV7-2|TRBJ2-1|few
TGTGCCAGCAGCATACCTCTAGCGGGAGGGAGGGTTCACAATGAGCAGTTCTTC
CASSIPLAGGRVHNEQFF
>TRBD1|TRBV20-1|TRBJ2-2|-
TGCAGTGCTCCAGGACAGGACCTCCACGGGGAGCTGTTTTTT
CSAPGQDLHGELFF
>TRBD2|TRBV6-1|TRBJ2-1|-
TGTGCCAGCAGTTTCCTCACTAGCGGAAGCTCCTACAATGAGCAGTTCTTC
CASSFLTSGSSYNEQFF
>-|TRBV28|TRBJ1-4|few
TGTGCCAGCAGTTCGCCCCGCAGCGTAACTAATGAAAAACTGTTTTTT
CASSSPRSVTNEKLFF
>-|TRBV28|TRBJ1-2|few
TGTGCCAGCAGTTTAGCCCGACAGACTCTCTTTGGCTACACCTTC
CASSLARQTLFGYTF